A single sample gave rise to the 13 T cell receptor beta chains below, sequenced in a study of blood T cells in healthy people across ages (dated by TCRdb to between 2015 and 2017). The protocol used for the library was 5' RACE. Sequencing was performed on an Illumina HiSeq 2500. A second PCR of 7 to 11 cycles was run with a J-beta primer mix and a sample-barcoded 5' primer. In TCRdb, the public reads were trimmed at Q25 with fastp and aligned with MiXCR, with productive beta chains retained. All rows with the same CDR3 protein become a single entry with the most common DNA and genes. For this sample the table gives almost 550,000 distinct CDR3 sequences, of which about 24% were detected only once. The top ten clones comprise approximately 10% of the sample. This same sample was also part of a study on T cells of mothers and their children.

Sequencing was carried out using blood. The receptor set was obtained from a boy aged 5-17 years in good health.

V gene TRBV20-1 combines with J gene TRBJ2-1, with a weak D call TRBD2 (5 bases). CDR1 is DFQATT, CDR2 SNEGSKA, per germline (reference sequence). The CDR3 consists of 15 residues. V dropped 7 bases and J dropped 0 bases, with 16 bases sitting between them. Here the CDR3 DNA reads TGCAGTGTCCCTCAGAGCGGCTACTCCTACAATGAGCAGTTCTTC. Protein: CSVPQSGYSYNEQFF.

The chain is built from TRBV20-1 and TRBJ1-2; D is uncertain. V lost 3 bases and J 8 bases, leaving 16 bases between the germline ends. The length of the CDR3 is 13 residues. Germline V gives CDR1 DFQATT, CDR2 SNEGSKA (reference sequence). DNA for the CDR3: TGCAGTGCTAGTATGAAGGCGGCGGGGGGCTACACCTTC. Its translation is CSASMKAAGGYTF.

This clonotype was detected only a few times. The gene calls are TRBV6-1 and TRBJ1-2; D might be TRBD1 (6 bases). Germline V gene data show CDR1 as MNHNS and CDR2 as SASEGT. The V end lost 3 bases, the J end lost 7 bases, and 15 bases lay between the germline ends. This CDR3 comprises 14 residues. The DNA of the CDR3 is TGTGCCAGCAGTGAGTTACAGGGCTACGGTGGCTACACCTTC. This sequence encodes CASSELQGYGGYTF.

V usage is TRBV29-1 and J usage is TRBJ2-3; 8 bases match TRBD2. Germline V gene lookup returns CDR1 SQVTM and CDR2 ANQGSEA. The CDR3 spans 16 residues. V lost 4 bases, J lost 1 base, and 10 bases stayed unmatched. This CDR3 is CSVAGGAASGTDTQYF. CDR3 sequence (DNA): TGCAGCGTTGCGGGGGGGGCAGCAAGCGGCACAGATACGCAGTATTTT.

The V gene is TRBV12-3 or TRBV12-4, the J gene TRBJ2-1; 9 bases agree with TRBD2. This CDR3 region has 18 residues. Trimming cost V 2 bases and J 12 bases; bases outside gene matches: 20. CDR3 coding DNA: TGTGCCAGCAGTTTACGGGTTTTCTATACTAGCGGGCCAGCTGGGCAGTTCTTC. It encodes CASSLRVFYTSGPAGQFF.

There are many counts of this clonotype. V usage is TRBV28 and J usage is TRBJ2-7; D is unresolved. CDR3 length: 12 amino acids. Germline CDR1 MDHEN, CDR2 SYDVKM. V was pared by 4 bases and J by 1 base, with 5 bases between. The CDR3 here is CASSWGSYEQYF. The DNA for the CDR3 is TGTGCCAGCAGTTGGGGTTCCTACGAGCAGTACTTC.

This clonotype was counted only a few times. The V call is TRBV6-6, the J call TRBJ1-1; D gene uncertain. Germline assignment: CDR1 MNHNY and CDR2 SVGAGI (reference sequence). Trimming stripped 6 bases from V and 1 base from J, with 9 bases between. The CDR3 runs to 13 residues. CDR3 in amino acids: CASSLHTNTEAFF. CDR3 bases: TGTGCCAGCAGCCTCCACACGAACACTGAAGCTTTCTTT.

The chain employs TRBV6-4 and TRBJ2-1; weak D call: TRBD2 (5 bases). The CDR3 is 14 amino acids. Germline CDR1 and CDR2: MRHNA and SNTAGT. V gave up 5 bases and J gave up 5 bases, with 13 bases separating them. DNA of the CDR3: TGTGCCAGCAGTTCTTCAGCGGAGGACAATGAGCAGTTCTTC. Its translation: CASSSSAEDNEQFF.

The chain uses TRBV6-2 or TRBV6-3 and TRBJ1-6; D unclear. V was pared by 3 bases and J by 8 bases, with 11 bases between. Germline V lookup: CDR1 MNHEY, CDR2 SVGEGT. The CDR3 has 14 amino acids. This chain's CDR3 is CASSYQGLDSPLHF. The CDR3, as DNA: TGTGCCAGCAGTTATCAAGGTTTGGATTCACCCCTCCACTTT.

The CDR3 nucleotides are TGTGCCAGCAGTTACCAGGGGGCGCCTACTGAAGCTTTCTTT. Amino acid sequence: CASSYQGAPTEAFF. The V and J genes are TRBV6-2 or TRBV6-3 and TRBJ1-1; 8 nucleotides match TRBD1. The ends lost 2 bases at V and 5 bases at J; junction bases unmatched: 4. Germline V gene lookup returns CDR1 MNHEY and CDR2 SVGEGT. The CDR3 contains 14 residues.

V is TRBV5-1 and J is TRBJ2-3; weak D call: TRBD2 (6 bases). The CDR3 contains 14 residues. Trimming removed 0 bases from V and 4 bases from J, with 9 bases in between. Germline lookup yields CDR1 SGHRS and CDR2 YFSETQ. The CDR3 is CASSLGGDPDTQYF. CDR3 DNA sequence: TGCGCCAGCAGCTTGGGGGGGGACCCAGATACGCAGTATTTT.

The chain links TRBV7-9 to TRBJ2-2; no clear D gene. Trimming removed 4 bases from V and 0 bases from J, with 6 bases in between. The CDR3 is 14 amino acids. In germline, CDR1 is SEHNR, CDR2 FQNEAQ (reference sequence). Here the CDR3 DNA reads TGTGCCAGCAGCTCCAACCCGAACACCGGGGAGCTGTTTTTT. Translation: CASSSNPNTGELFF.

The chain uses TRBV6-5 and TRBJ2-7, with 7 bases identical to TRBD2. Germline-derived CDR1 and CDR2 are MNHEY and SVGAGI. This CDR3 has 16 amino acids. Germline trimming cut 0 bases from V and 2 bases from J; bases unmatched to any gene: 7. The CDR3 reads CASSYSGSGTTYEQYF. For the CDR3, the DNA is TGTGCCAGCAGTTACTCAGGTTCAGGGACTACCTACGAGCAGTACTTC.